This T cell receptor (beta chain) was documented in a study of shared clonotypes between healthy human individuals. Using immunoSEQ multiplex PCR, the repertoire was profiled, and TCRdb retains in-frame clones only, with some absent. The data show 2 million or so clones, 85% to 95% seen once. The CDR3 spans 15 residues. The V end lost 0 bases, the J end lost 1 base, and 9 bases lay between the germline ends. Germline V gives CDR1 MNHNS, CDR2 SASEGT. This clonotype was sampled from a man younger than 35 in good health. The chain couples TRBV6-1 to TRBJ1-2; D unclear. The sequenced material came from naive CD4+ T cells sorted from blood. Subset in this sample: CD45RA+ positively selected. The CDR3 nucleotides read TGTGCCAGCAGTGAAGCGAGACGGAGTAACTATGGCTACACCTTC. This codes for CASSEARRSNYGYTF.